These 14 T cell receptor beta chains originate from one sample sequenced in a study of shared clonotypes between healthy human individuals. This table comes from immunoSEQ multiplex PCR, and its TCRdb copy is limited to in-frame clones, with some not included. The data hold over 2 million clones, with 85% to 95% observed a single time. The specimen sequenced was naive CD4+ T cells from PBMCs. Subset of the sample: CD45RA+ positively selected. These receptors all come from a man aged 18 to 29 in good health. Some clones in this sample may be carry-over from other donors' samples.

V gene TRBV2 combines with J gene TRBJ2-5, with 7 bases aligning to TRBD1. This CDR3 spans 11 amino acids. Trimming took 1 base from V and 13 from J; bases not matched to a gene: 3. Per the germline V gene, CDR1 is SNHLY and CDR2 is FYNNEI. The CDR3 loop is CASSEETGMYF. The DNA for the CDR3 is TGTGCCAGCAGTGAAGAGACAGGGATGTACTTC.

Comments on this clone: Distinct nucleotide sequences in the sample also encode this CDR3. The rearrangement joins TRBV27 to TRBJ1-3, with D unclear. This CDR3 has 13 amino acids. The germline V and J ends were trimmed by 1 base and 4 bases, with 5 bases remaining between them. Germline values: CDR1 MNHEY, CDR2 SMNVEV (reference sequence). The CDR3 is CASSLLSGNTIYF. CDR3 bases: TGTGCCAGCAGTTTATTATCCGGAAACACCATATATTTT.

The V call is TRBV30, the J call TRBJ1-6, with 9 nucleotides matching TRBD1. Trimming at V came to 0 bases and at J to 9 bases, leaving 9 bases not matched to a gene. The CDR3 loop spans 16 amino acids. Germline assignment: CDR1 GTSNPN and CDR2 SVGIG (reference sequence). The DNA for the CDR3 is TGTGCCTGGAGTGTCCCGACCGGGACAGGGAGTTCACCCCTCCACTTT. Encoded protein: CAWSVPTGTGSSPLHF.

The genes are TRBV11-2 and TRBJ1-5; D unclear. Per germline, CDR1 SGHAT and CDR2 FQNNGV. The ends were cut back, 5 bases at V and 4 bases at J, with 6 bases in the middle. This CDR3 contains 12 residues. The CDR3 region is CASSPGNQPQHF. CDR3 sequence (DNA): TGTGCCAGCAGCCCCGGTAATCAGCCCCAGCATTTT.

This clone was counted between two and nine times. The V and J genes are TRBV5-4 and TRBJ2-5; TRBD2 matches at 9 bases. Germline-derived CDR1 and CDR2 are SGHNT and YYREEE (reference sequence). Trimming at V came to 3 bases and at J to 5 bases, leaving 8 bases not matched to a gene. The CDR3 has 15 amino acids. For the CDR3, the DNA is TGTGCCAGCAGCTATAAGATAGCGGGAGAGGAGACCCAGTACTTC. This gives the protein CASSYKIAGEETQYF.

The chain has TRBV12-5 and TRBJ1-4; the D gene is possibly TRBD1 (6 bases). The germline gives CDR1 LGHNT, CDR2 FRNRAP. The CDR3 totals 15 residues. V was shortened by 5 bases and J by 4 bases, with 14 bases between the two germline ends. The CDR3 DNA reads TGTGCTAGTGGTCCCAGGACAGCCGGTAATGAAAAACTGTTTTTT. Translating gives CASGPRTAGNEKLFF.

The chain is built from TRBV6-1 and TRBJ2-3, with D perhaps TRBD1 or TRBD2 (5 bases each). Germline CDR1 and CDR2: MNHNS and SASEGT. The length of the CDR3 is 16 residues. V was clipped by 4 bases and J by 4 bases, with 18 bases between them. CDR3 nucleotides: TGTGCCAGCAGTGGGGCGAAGAGGGGTACCGCAGATACGCAGTATTTT. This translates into CASSGAKRGTADTQYF.

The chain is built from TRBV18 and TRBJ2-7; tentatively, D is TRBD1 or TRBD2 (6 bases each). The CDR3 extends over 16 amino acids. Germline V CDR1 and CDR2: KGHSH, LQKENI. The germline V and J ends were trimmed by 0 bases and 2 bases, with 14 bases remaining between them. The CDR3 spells CASSPPGAGPTYEQYF. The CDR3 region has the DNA TGTGCCAGCTCACCACCGGGGGCGGGGCCAACCTACGAGCAGTACTTC.

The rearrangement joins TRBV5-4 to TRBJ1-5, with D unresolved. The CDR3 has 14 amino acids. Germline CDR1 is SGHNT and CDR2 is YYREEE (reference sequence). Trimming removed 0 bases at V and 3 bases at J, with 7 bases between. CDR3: CASSLADTNQPQHF. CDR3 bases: TGTGCCAGCAGCTTGGCCGACACCAATCAGCCCCAGCATTTT.

Written as DNA, the CDR3 is TGTGCCAGCAGAGAGGGGCAGGGGGCCTACGAGCAGTACTTC. Amino acids: CASREGQGAYEQYF. This chain uses TRBV6-6 with TRBJ2-5; the match to TRBD1 covers 7 bases. The J call is doubtful: the DNA matches TRBJ2-7 better. The V gene's germline CDR1 is MNHNY and CDR2 SVGAGI (reference sequence). The CDR3 length is 14 residues.

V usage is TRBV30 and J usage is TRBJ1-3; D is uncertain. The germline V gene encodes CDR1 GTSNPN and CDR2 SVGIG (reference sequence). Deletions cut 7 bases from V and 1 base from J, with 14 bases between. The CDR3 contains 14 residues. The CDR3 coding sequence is TGTGCCTTGAATGGGATTCGGTCTGGAAACACCATATATTTT. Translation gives CALNGIRSGNTIYF.

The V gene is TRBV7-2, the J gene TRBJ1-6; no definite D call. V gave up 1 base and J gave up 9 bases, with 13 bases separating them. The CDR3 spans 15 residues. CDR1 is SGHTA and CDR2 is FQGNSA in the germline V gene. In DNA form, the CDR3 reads TGTGCCAGCAGCTTAGTAGGCAGCGTAGGTTCACCCCTCCACTTT. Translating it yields CASSLVGSVGSPLHF.

DNA for the CDR3: TGTGCCAGCAGCAAAGATTTCGAAAGGGGGAAAGACGAGCAGTACTTC. Amino acids: CASSKDFERGKDEQYF. The V gene is TRBV21-1, the J gene TRBJ2-7; the table's D call of TRBD1 was not tested on the DNA. TRBV21-1 is a recognized pseudogene. This CDR3 comprises 16 residues.

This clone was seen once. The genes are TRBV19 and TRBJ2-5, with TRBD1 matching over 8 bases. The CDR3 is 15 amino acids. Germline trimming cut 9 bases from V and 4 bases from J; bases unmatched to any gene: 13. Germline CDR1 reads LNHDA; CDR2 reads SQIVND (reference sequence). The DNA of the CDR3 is TGTGCCAGCGAAAACAGGGGGTCGGCCGGAGAGACCCAGTACTTC. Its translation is CASENRGSAGETQYF.